This paragraph covers one T cell receptor (beta chain) sequence. The antigen remains unidentified. The junction departs from the called germline gene at one end, perhaps through a read error. The repertoire was sequenced with immunoSEQ multiplex PCR; TCRdb's copy has only in-frame clones and lacks some. The sample has about 170,000 clones, 87% seen once; the top ten hold 0.95% to 1.1%. This sample stems from a study of T cell responses to AZD1222 COVID-19 vaccine. Broader study findings: Compared with day 0, the breadth and depth of the Spike-specific TCR repertoire rose significantly after two doses of AZD1222.

The CDR3 has 14 amino acids. Germline V gene lookup returns CDR1 LNHDA and CDR2 SQIVND (reference sequence). The chain combines TRBV19 with TRBJ2-6; D ambiguous. Material: peripheral blood, obtained 28 days after the second AZD1222 dose. The sequence derives from an adult who received the AZD1222 COVID-19 vaccine. The chain's CDR3 is CASGFTSRANVLTF. Here the CDR3 DNA reads TGTGCCAGTGGGTTCACCTCTAGGGCCAACGTCCTGACTTTC.